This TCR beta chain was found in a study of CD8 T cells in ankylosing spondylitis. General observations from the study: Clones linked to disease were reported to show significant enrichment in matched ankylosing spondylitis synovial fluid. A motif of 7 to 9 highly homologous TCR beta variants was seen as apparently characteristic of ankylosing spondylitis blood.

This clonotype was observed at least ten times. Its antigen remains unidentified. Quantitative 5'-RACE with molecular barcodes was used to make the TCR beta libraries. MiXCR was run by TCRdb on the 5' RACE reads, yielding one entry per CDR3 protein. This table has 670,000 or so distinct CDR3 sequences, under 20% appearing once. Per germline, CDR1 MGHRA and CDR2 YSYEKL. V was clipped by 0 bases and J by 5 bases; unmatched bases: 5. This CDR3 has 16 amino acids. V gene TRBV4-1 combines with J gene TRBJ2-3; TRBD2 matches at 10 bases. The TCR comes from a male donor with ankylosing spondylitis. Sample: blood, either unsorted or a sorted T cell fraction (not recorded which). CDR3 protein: CASSQDRAGGRDTQYF. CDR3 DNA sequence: TGCGCCAGCAGCCAAGATCGAGCGGGAGGGAGAGATACGCAGTATTTT.